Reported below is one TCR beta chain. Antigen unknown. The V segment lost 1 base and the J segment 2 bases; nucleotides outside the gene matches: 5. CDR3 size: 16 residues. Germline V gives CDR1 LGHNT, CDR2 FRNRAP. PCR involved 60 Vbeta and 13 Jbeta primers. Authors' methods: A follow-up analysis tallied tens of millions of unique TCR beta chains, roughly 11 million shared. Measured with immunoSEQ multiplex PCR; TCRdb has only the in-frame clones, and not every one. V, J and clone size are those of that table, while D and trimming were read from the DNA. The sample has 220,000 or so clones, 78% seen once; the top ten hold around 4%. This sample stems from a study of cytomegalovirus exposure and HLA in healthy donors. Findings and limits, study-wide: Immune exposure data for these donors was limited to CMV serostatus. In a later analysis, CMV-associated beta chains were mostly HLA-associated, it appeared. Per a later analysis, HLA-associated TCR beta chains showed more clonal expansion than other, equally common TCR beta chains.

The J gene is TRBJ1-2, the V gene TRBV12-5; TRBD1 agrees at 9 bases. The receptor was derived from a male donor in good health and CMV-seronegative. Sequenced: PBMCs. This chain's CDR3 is CASGLASGTGNYGYTF. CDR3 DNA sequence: TGTGCTAGTGGTTTGGCTTCCGGGACAGGGAACTATGGCTACACCTTC. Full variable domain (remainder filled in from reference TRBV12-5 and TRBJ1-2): DARVTQTPRHKVTEMGQEVTMRCQPILGHNTVFWYRQTMMQGLELLAYFRNRAPLDDSGMPKDRFSAEMPDATLATLKIQPSEPRDSAVYFCASGLASGTGNYGYTFGSGTRLTVV.